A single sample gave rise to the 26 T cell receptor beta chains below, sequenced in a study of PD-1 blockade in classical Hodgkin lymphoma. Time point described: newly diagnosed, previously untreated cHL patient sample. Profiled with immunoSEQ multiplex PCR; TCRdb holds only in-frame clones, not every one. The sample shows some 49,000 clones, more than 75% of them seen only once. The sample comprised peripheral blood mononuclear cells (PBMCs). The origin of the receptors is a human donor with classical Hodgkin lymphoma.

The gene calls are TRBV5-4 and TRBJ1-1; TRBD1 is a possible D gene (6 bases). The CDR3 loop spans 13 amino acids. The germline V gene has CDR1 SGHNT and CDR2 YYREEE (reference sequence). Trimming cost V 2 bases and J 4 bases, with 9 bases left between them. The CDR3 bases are TGTGCCAGCAGCTTCCAGGGGACCACTGAAGCTTTCTTT. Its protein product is CASSFQGTTEAFF.

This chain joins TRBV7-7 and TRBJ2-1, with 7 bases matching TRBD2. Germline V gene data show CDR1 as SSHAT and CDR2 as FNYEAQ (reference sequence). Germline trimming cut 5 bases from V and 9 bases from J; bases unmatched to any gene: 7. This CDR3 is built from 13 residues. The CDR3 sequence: CASSLLALSEQFF. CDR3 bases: TGTGCCAGCAGCCTACTAGCGTTAAGTGAGCAGTTCTTC. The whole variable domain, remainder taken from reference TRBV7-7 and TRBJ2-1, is GAGVSQSPRYKVTKRGQDVTLRCDPISSHATLYWYQQALGQGPEFLTYFNYEAQPDKSGLPSDRFSAERPEGSISTLTIQRTEQRDSAMYRCASSLLALSEQFFGPGTRLTVL.

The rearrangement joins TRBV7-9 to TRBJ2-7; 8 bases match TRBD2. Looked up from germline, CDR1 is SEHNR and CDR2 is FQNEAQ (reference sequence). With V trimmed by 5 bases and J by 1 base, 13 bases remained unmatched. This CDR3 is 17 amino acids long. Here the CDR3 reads CASSHPRARLASYEQYF. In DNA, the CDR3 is TGTGCCAGCAGCCACCCAAGGGCGAGACTAGCGTCCTACGAGCAGTACTTC.

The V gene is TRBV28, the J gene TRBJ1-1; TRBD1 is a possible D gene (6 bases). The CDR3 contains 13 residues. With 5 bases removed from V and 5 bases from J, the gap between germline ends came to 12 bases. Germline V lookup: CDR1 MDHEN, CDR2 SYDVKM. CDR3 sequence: CASSILTGTEAFF. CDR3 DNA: TGTGCCAGCAGTATCCTAACAGGGACTGAAGCTTTCTTT.

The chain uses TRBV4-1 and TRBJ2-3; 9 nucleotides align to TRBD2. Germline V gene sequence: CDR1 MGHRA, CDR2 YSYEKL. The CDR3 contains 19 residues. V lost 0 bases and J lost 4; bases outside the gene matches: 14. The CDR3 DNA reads TGCGCCAGCAGCCAAGACCCCTACGGACTAGCGAGAGGGGCAGATACGCAGTATTTT. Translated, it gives CASSQDPYGLARGADTQYF.

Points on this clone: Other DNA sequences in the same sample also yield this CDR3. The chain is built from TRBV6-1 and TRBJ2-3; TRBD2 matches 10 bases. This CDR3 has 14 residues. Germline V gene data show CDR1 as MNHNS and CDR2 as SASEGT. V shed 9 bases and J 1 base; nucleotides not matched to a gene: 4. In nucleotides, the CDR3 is TGTGCCAGTACCGGACTAGCGGGCACAGATACGCAGTATTTT. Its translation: CASTGLAGTDTQYF.

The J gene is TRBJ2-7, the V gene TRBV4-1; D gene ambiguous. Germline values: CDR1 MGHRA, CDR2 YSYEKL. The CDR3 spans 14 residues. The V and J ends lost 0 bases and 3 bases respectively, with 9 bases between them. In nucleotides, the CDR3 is TGCGCCAGCAGCCAAGAAGGAGAGCTCTACGAGCAGTACTTC. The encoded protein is CASSQEGELYEQYF.

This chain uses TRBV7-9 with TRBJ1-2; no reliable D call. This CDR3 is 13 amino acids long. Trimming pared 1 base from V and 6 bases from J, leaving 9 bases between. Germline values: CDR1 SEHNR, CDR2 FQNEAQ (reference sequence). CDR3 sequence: CASSLDEKDGYTF. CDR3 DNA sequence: TGTGCCAGCAGCTTAGACGAGAAGGATGGCTACACCTTC.

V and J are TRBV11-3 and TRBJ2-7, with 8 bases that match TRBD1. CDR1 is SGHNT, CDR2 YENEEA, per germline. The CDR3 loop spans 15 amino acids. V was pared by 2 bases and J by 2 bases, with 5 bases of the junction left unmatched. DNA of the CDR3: TGTGCCAGCAGCTTACCAGGACAGGGAGCCTACGAGCAGTACGTC. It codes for CASSLPGQGAYEQYV.

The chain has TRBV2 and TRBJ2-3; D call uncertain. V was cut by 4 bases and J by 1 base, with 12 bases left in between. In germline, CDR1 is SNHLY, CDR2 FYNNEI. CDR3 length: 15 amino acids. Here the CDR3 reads CASSVGPTGTDTQYF. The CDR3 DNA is TGTGCCAGCAGTGTTGGTCCAACTGGCACAGATACGCAGTATTTT.

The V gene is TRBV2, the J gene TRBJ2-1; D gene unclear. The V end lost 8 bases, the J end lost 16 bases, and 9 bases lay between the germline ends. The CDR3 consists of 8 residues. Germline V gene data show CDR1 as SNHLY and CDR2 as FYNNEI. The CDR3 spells CASGWGFF. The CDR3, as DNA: TGTGCCAGCGGGTGGGGTTTCTTC.

The CDR3 coding sequence is TGCGCCAGCAGCTCCGGACTAGCGGGAGGAGGAGAGACCCAGTACTTC. Translating gives CASSSGLAGGGETQYF. This chain joins TRBV5-1 and TRBJ2-5, with 14 nucleotides matching TRBD2. This CDR3 contains 16 residues. V shed 3 bases and J 4 bases; nucleotides not matched to a gene: 5. The germline V gene has CDR1 SGHRS and CDR2 YFSETQ.

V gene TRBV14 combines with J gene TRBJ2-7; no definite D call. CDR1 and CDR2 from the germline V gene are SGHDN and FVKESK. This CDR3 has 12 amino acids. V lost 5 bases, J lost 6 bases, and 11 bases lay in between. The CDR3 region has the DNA TGTGCCAGCAGCGCCAGTGGGTTCGAGCAGTACGTC. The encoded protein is CASSASGFEQYV.

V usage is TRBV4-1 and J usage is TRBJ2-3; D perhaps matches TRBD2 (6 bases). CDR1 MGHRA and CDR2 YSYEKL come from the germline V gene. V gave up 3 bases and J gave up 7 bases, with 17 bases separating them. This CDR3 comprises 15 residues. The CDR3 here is CASSQTRLVSYTQYF. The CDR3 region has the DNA TGCGCCAGCAGCCAGACCCGACTAGTTTCCTATACGCAGTATTTT.

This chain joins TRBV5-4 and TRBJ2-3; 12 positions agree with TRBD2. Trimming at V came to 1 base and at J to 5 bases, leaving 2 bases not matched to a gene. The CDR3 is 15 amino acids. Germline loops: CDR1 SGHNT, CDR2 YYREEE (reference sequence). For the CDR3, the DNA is TGTGCCAGCAGCTTGTCACTAGCGGGAGGAGATACGCAGTATTTT. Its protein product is CASSLSLAGGDTQYF.

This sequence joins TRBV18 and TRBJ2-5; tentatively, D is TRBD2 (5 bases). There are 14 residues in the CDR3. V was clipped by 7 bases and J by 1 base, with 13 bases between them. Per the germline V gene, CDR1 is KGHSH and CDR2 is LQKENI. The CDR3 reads CASFPEDGQETQYF. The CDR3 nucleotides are TGTGCCAGCTTCCCGGAGGATGGCCAAGAGACCCAGTACTTC.

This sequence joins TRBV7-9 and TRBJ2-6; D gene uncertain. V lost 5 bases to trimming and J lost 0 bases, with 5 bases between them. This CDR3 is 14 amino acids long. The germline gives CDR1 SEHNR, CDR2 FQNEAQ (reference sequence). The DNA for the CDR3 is TGTGCCAGCAGCCCGTCCTCTGGGGCCAACGTCCTGACTTTC. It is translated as CASSPSSGANVLTF. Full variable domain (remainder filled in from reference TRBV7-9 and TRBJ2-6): DTGVSQNPRHKITKRGQNVTFRCDPISEHNRLYWYRQTLGQGPEFLTYFQNEAQLEKSRLLSDRFSAERPKGSFSTLEIQRTEQGDSAMYLCASSPSSGANVLTFGAGSRLTVL.

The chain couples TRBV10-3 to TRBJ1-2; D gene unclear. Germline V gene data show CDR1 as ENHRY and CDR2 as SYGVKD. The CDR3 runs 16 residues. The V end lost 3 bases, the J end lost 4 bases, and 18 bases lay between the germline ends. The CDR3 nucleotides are TGTGCCATCAGTGACCCGAATTATATATCTCGCTATGGCTACACCTTC. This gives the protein CAISDPNYISRYGYTF.

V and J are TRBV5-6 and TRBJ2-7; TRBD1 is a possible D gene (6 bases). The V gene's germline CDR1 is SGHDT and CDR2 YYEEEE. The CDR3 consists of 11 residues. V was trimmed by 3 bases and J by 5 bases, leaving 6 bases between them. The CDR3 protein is CASSYRDEQYF. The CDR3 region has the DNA TGTGCCAGCAGCTACAGGGACGAGCAGTACTTC.

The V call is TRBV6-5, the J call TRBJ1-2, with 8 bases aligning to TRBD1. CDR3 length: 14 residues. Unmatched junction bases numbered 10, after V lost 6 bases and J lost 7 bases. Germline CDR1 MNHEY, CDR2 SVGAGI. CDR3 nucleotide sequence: TGTGCCAGCAGCTACAGTACAGGGGGTAGTGGCTACACCTTC. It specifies CASSYSTGGSGYTF.

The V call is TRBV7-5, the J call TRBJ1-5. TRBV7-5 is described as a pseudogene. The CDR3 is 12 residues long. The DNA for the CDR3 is TGTGTCAGAAGCTGGGAGAATCAGCCCCAGCATTTT. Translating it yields CVRSWENQPQHF.

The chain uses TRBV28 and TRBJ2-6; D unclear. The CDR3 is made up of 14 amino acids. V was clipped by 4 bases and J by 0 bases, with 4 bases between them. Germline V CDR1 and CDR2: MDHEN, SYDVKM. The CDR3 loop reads CASSSLSGANVLTF. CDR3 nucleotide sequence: TGTGCCAGCAGTTCCCTCTCTGGGGCCAACGTCCTGACTTTC.

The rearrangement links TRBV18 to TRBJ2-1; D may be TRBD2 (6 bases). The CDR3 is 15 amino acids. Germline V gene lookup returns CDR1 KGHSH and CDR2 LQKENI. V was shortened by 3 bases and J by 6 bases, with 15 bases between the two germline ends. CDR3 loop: CASSPATGGANEQFF. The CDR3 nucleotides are TGTGCCAGCTCACCCGCAACTGGAGGGGCCAATGAGCAGTTCTTC.

The CDR3 spells CASSPTPRGTDTQYF. CDR3 DNA: TGCGCCAGCAGTCCTACGCCTAGGGGCACAGATACGCAGTATTTT. This chain uses TRBV4-1 with TRBJ2-3; D gene unclear. The CDR3 runs 15 residues. Trimming shortened V by 6 bases and J by 1 base, and 14 bases separated the two germline ends. Germline-derived CDR1 and CDR2 are MGHRA and YSYEKL.

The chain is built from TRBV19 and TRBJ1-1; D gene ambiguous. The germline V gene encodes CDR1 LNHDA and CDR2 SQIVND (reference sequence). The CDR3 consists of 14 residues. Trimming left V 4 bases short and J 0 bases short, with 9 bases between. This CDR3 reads CASSRARMNTEAFF. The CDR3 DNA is TGTGCCAGTAGTAGGGCCCGCATGAACACTGAAGCTTTCTTT.

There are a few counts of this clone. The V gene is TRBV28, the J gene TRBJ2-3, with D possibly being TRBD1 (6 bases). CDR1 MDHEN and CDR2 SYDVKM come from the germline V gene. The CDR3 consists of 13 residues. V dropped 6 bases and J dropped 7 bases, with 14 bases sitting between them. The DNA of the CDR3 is TGTGCCAGCAGGGGACACCCGGGAAATACGCAGTATTTT. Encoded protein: CASRGHPGNTQYF.